Listed here are 12 T cell receptor beta chains from one sample, sequenced in a study of CD8+ T cells in alopecia areata. As the sequencing template, cDNA was produced by extracting RNA and reverse transcribing it. Repertoires were generated with immunoSEQ multiplex PCR, while TCRdb's copy carries only in-frame clones and drops some. The top ten hold 5% to 7% of the sample, which has about 150,000 clones, under 60% seen once. The sample consisted of CD4+ T cells sorted from blood, taken at week 0. Receptors originate from a human donor with alopecia areata.

This clone was observed once. V is TRBV4-1 and J is TRBJ1-2, with a possible D match to TRBD1 (6 bases). The CDR3 has 15 amino acids. Germline V gene data show CDR1 as MGHRA and CDR2 as YSYEKL. The ends were cut back, 2 bases at V and 6 bases at J, with 16 bases in the middle. CDR3 sequence: CASSQIGKGDDGYTF. The CDR3 bases are TGCGCCAGCAGCCAAATTGGGAAGGGGGATGATGGCTACACCTTC.

The J gene is TRBJ2-3, the V gene TRBV5-1, with TRBD1 as a possible D gene (8 bases). Germline V gene data show CDR1 as SGHRS and CDR2 as YFSETQ. This CDR3 is built from 16 residues. V was cut by 2 bases and J by 3 bases, with 16 bases left in between. This CDR3 reads CASSLTTGGVTDTQYF. The CDR3 coding sequence is TGCGCCAGCAGCTTAACCACAGGGGGGGTGACAGATACGCAGTATTTT.

The chain is built from TRBV5-1 and TRBJ1-2; no clear D gene. Per the germline V gene, CDR1 is SGHRS and CDR2 is YFSETQ. The germline V and J ends were trimmed by 4 bases and 4 bases, with 14 bases remaining between them. This CDR3 has 14 residues. CDR3 in amino acids: CASSSWARSYGYTF. CDR3 DNA sequence: TGCGCCAGCAGCAGCTGGGCCCGGAGCTATGGCTACACCTTC.

Here the CDR3 reads CASSLAGVGETQYF. As DNA, the CDR3 is TGTGCCAGCAGCTTAGCGGGGGTTGGGGAGACCCAGTACTTC. This rearrangement joins TRBV5-4 to TRBJ2-5; TRBD2 agrees at 8 bases. CDR3 length: 14 residues. Germline CDR1 and CDR2: SGHNT and YYREEE (reference sequence). V trimming: 2 bases; J trimming: 5 bases; junction bases outside the gene matches: 5.

V is TRBV27 and J is TRBJ2-3, with D hard to call. Trimming stripped 3 bases from V and 9 bases from J, with 13 bases between. The germline gives CDR1 MNHEY, CDR2 SMNVEV (reference sequence). There are 13 residues in the CDR3. For the CDR3, the DNA is TGTGCCAGCAGTTTCTCCGGCCGGAACACGCAGTATTTT. Its translation: CASSFSGRNTQYF.

The V call is TRBV6-5, the J call TRBJ2-3, with D tentatively TRBD2 (6 bases). Trimming pared 2 bases from V and 4 bases from J, leaving 13 bases between. The CDR3 spans 15 residues. Germline assignment: CDR1 MNHEY and CDR2 SVGAGI. Here the CDR3 DNA reads TGTGCCAGCAGTTACGGGACTGGGAAGGCAGATACGCAGTATTTT. It yields the protein CASSYGTGKADTQYF.

The chain has TRBV19 and TRBJ2-1; 8 positions agree with TRBD2. CDR1 is LNHDA and CDR2 is SQIVND in the germline V gene (reference sequence). Germline trimming cut 6 bases from V and 1 base from J; bases unmatched to any gene: 2. CDR3 length equals 14 residues. The CDR3 region is CASSERGSYNEQFF. CDR3 bases: TGTGCCAGTAGCGAGCGGGGGTCCTACAATGAGCAGTTCTTC.

The chain uses TRBV9 and TRBJ1-1, with TRBD1 identical over 9 bases. Germline lookup yields CDR1 SGDLS and CDR2 YYNGEE. With V trimmed by 4 bases and J by 4 bases, 8 bases remained unmatched. CDR3 size: 15 residues. The CDR3 DNA reads TGTGCCAGCAGCCGGGGACAGGGTATAAGCACTGAAGCTTTCTTT. This sequence encodes CASSRGQGISTEAFF. The full variable domain, in which reference TRBV9 and TRBJ1-1 provide the parts outside the CDR3, is DSGVTQTPKHLITATGQRVTLRCSPRSGDLSVYWYQQSLDQGLQFLIQYYNGEERAKGNILERFSAQQFPDLHSELNLSSLELGDSALYFCASSRGQGISTEAFFGQGTRLTVV.

This clone has a single count. This chain uses TRBV2 with TRBJ2-7; D remains unclear. This CDR3 region has 11 residues. Trimming cost V 2 bases and J 4 bases, with 3 bases left between them. CDR1 and CDR2 from the germline V gene are SNHLY and FYNNEI. DNA for the CDR3: TGTGCCAGCAGTGAAAAGTACGAGCAGTACTTC. This encodes CASSEKYEQYF.

This clone was detected a few times. This chain connects TRBV18 to TRBJ1-6, with 8 bases matching TRBD1. J was trimmed by 11 bases and V by 3 bases; bases with no gene match: 6. The CDR3 consists of 14 residues. Per germline, CDR1 KGHSH and CDR2 LQKENI. The CDR3 DNA reads TGTGCCAGCTCACCTGGACAGGGTCTGGCACCCCTCCACTTT. Its translation is CASSPGQGLAPLHF.

CDR3 protein: CASSLGSVNYGYTF. CDR3 in DNA: TGTGCCAGCAGCTTAGGGTCGGTTAACTATGGCTACACCTTC. The chain carries TRBV7-8 and TRBJ1-2; D is undetermined. This CDR3 has 14 residues. Germline V gives CDR1 SGHVS, CDR2 FQNEAQ. V dropped 1 base and J dropped 1 base, with 7 bases sitting between them. Based on the CDR3 plus reference TRBV7-8 and TRBJ1-2, the full variable domain is GAGVSQSPRYKVAKRGQDVALRCDPISGHVSLFWYQQALGQGPEFLTYFQNEAQLDKSGLPSDRFFAERPEGSVSTLKIQRTQQEDSAVYLCASSLGSVNYGYTFGSGTRLTVV.

The DNA of the CDR3 is TGTGCCAGCAGCCAGTCTCCGACAGGGTATGAAAAACTGTTTTTT. Translating gives CASSQSPTGYEKLFF. The chain carries TRBV5-6 and TRBJ1-4, with 7 bases identical to TRBD1. The CDR3 has 15 amino acids. Germline V CDR1 and CDR2: SGHDT, YYEEEE. J was trimmed by 6 bases and V by 4 bases; bases with no gene match: 9.